The clone carrying this T cell receptor (beta chain) was seen a handful of times. What it binds is not known. J lost 5 bases, V lost 0 bases, and 4 bases had no gene match. In germline, CDR1 is SGDLS, CDR2 YYNGEE. The CDR3 spans 15 residues. Time point defined: patch test 2, 6 weeks after DPC sensitization. Treatment of the sample: therapeutic diphenylcyclopropenone sensitization with weekly scalp DPC. This sample is part of a study of human T cells and chemical hapten exposure. Study information: TCR yields differed between samples (mainly from small differences in pooled library volume). Study-wide results and caveats: Sensitizing to DPC left TCRs with a frequency above 1 in 1000 unaltered.

TCRdb independently ran MiXCR on the RACE reads; one entry per CDR3 protein. The sample carries some 70,000 distinct CDR3 sequences, around 10% recorded once. The source was whole blood, collected in connection with sensitization to the hapten diphenylcyclopropenone (DPC). This TCR was sampled from a woman aged 45-65 years with alopecia areata. Some clones in this sample may be carry-over from other donors' samples. The genes are TRBV9 and TRBJ2-2, with TRBD2 identical over 7 bases. CDR3 residues: CASSVARRETGELFF. Here the CDR3 DNA reads TGTGCCAGCAGCGTAGCGCGGCGGGAGACCGGGGAGCTGTTTTTT.